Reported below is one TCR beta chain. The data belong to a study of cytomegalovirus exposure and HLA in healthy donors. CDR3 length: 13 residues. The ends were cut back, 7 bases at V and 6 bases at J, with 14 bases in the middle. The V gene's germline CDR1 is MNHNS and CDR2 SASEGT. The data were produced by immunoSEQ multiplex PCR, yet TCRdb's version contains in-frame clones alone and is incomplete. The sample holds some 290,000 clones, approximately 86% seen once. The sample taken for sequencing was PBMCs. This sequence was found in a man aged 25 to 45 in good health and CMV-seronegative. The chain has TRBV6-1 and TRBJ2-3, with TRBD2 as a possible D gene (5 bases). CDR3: CASTGNKADTQYF. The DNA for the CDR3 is TGTGCCAGCACGGGGAACAAAGCGGATACGCAGTATTTT.